The clone carrying this T cell receptor (beta chain) was detected once. The target antigen is unknown. The entry originates in a study of shared clonotypes between healthy human individuals. The CDR3 is made up of 14 amino acids. CDR1 and CDR2 (germline): SGHNT, YYREEE (reference sequence). V lost 6 bases to trimming and J lost 10 bases, with 17 bases between them. Study-level results: When compared with the clonotypes that were shared by all four sorted-subset donors, the non-shared clonotypes turned out to have lower generation probabilities.

An assay was performed, and its level was deep. Using immunoSEQ multiplex PCR, the repertoire was profiled, and TCRdb retains in-frame clones only, with some absent. The table lists around 2,000,000 clones, roughly 95% of them singletons, with 0.13% in the top ten. This chain joins TRBV5-4 and TRBJ1-6; no clear D gene. The sequence was collected from a man aged 18 to 35 in good health. The sequenced material came from naive CD4+ T cells sorted from blood. The subset denotes: CD45RA+ positively selected. This chain's CDR3 is CASKSPGVQSPLHF. The CDR3 nucleotides read TGTGCCAGCAAATCGCCCGGGGTTCAGTCACCCCTCCACTTT.